The 5 T cell receptor beta chains reported below all come from one sample, sequenced in a study of T-cell reconstitution after alpha-beta-depleted transplantation in children. Unique molecular identifiers tagged the TCRbeta library. MiXCR, run by TCRdb on the PCR reads, gives a single entry per CDR3 protein. The sample has 350,000 to 400,000 distinct CDR3 sequences, over 20% seen once; the top ten hold less than 4.5%. Sequencing used PBMCs from the stem cell graft donor, obtained from the stem cell graft. These receptors were taken from a human donor who donated a stem cell graft to a child with acute myeloid leukemia.

This clonotype has a handful of counts. J is TRBJ2-1 and V is TRBV10-3; the match to TRBD2 covers 8 bases. From germline, CDR1 is ENHRY and CDR2 SYGVKD. V dropped 11 bases and J dropped 7; count of bases not matched to a gene: 13. This CDR3 spans 14 amino acids. The CDR3 nucleotides read TGTGCCCACTCGGGGCGGGGGGCTTCGAATGAGCAGTTCTTC. Translation gives CAHSGRGASNEQFF.

The chain couples TRBV7-8 to TRBJ2-5, with 7 positions matching TRBD2. The V gene's germline CDR1 is SGHVS and CDR2 FQNEAQ. V shed 3 bases, J shed 5 bases, and the junction held 12 bases outside the gene matches. The CDR3 consists of 16 residues. The CDR3 DNA is TGTGCCAGCAGCTTTGGGGCGAGCGGGGACTCTGAGACCCAGTACTTC. It yields the protein CASSFGASGDSETQYF.

This clonotype was picked up many times. The chain uses TRBV20-1 and TRBJ2-3; D remains ambiguous. V was trimmed by 5 bases and J by 1 base, leaving 13 bases between them. Germline CDR1 and CDR2: DFQATT and SNEGSKA (reference sequence). This CDR3 is built from 14 residues. CDR3 amino acids: CSAPGRTGTDTQYF. Here the CDR3 DNA reads TGCAGTGCTCCAGGTCGGACCGGCACAGATACGCAGTATTTT.

Only a few counts were recorded for this clonotype. The chain uses TRBV12-3 or TRBV12-4 and TRBJ1-4; D unresolved. The CDR3 contains 14 residues. V lost 2 bases, J lost 8 bases, and 12 bases lay in between. The CDR3 DNA reads TGTGCCAGCAGTTTAAGGATGTCGGAGGAAAAACTGTTTTTT. It yields the protein CASSLRMSEEKLFF.

This clonotype was picked up many times. The V and J genes are TRBV20-1 and TRBJ2-7; 8 positions match TRBD2. V gave up 3 bases and J gave up 0 bases; unmatched junction bases: 7. The germline V gene encodes CDR1 DFQATT and CDR2 SNEGSKA (reference sequence). CDR3 length equals 15 residues. DNA for the CDR3: TGCAGTGCTAGCTCCCCGGGACTAGGCTCCTACGAGCAGTACTTC. Its protein is CSASSPGLGSYEQYF.